This T cell receptor beta chain was retrieved from a study of lymphopenia after photon versus proton radiotherapy. The CDR3 length is 15 residues. Germline CDR1 SGHNT, CDR2 YYREEE (reference sequence). V was clipped by 8 bases and J by 2 bases, with 18 bases between them. Worth noting for this clone: What it binds is not known.

Whole-study findings and limits: After lymphocyte nadir, photon-treated repertoires showed oligoclonal expansion, especially CD8+ Temra. A bigger post-nadir fall in TCR diversity correlated inversely with survival time in deceased patients.

Clones were read by immunoSEQ multiplex PCR, and TCRdb kept only the in-frame ones, dropping some. The table records some 38,000 clones, about 94% of them present only once. The TCR comes from a man aged 55 to 70 with cholangiocarcinoma. Sample: peripheral blood, taken from a patient treated with photon-based radiotherapy. This chain uses TRBV5-4 with TRBJ2-3; perhaps TRBD2 as D (6 bases). CDR3 residues: CASTAGSGNTDTQYF. The CDR3 DNA follows: TGTGCCAGTACCGCTGGTAGCGGTAACACAGATACGCAGTATTTT.